Listed below are T cell receptor beta chains from one sample, sequenced in a study of lymphopenia after photon versus proton radiotherapy. TCRdb's table, derived via immunoSEQ multiplex PCR, lists solely in-frame clones and lacks some. The sample holds about 7,300 clones; about nine tenths are singletons and the top ten take around 15%. The starting material was peripheral blood, obtained from a patient treated with photon-based radiotherapy. Every receptor here comes from a man in his fifties or sixties with cholangiocarcinoma. Both conserved end residues are part of each CDR3. Each record gives: V gene, clone size, J gene, D gene, CDR3 protein, CDR3 DNA. The D gene is left open where the match is weak. Size is omitted from some rows. Given values are once, few, many or a class for expanded clones.

TRBV5-1	-	TRBJ2-5	TRBD1	CASSNPGQGQTQYF	TGCGCCAGCAGCAACCCGGGACAGGGCCAGACCCAGTACTTC
TRBV7-9	-	TRBJ2-4	-	CASSFAGLRGGNIQYF	TGTGCCAGCAGCTTCGCCGGTTTGCGGGGTGGGAACATTCAGTACTTC
TRBV7-8	-	TRBJ1-3	-	CASSQEYSGNTIYF	TGTGCCAGCAGCCAAGAGTACTCTGGAAACACCATATATTTT
TRBV19	-	TRBJ1-2	TRBD1	CASSIRTGQDGIYGYTF	TGTGCCAGTAGTATAAGGACAGGCCAAGACGGTATCTATGGCTACACCTTC
TRBV29-1	-	TRBJ2-1	-	CSVVLAVEQDEQFF	TGCAGCGTTGTGTTAGCGGTAGAGCAGGATGAGCAGTTCTTC
TRBV7-2	-	TRBJ2-5	-	CASSHLRGTQYF	TGTGCCAGCAGCCACCTTCGGGGGACCCAGTACTTC
TRBV7-6	-	TRBJ2-1	-	CASSLTPMDWQFF	TGTGCCAGCAGCTTAACCCCAATGGACTGGCAGTTCTTC
TRBV18	-	TRBJ1-5	-	CASSPGTLRGGQPQHF	TGTGCCAGCTCACCCGGGACTCTCAGGGGCGGGCAGCCCCAGCATTTT
TRBV13	-	TRBJ2-1	-	CASSSFNEQFF	TGTGCCAGCAGCTCTTTCAATGAGCAGTTCTTC
TRBV6-6	-	TRBJ2-1	-	CASSKGTGASEQFF	TGTGCCAGCAGCAAAGGGACGGGGGCAAGTGAGCAGTTCTTC
TRBV11-3	-	TRBJ2-5	-	CASSLRTGTLSETQYF	TGTGCCAGCAGCTTAAGAACCGGGACTTTAAGCGAGACCCAGTACTTC
TRBV10-3	-	TRBJ2-1	TRBD1	CAIRAPGQENNEQFF	TGTGCCATCAGGGCGCCGGGACAGGAAAACAATGAGCAGTTCTTC
TRBV25-1	-	TRBJ2-1	-	CASAGADKGFNEQFF	TGTGCCTCGGCTGGGGCCGATAAAGGCTTCAATGAGCAGTTCTTC
TRBV10-3	-	TRBJ1-2	TRBD1	CAISDRDLYGYTF	TGTGCCATCAGCGACAGGGACCTCTATGGCTACACCTTC
TRBV11-2	once	TRBJ1-1	-	CASSAHVGAEAFF	TGTGCCAGCAGCGCCCACGTGGGGGCTGAAGCTTTCTTT
TRBV2	-	TRBJ1-5	-	CASSEANRNQPQHF	TGTGCCAGCAGTGAAGCGAACAGAAATCAGCCCCAGCATTTT
TRBV28	-	TRBJ2-7	-	CASSSPFRGGSYEQYF	TGTGCCAGCAGTTCGCCGTTTAGGGGTGGCTCCTACGAGCAGTACTTC
TRBV19	-	TRBJ2-5	-	CASSIQVTAQETQYF	TGTGCCAGTAGTATACAGGTAACAGCTCAAGAGACCCAGTACTTC
TRBV7-2	-	TRBJ1-2	TRBD1	CASSLVPRGQYGYTF	TGTGCCAGCAGCTTAGTTCCCAGGGGGCAGTATGGCTACACCTTC
TRBV2	-	TRBJ2-4	-	CASSEWSRTVKNIQYF	TGTGCCAGCAGTGAATGGTCTAGGACAGTCAAAAACATTCAGTACTTC
TRBV19	-	TRBJ2-1	TRBD1	CASSMDRENIGEQFF	TGTGCCAGTAGTATGGACAGGGAAAACATTGGTGAGCAGTTCTTC
TRBV15	few	TRBJ1-4	TRBD1	CATSKAGTVINEKLFF	TGTGCCACCAGCAAAGCCGGGACAGTCATTAATGAAAAACTGTTTTTT
TRBV10-1	-	TRBJ2-7	TRBD2	CASSVGLAAEQYF	TGCGCCAGCAGTGTGGGACTAGCAGCCGAGCAGTACTTC
TRBV7-9	-	TRBJ2-6	-	CASSLWSGANVLTF	TGTGCCAGCAGCTTATGGTCTGGGGCCAACGTCCTGACTTTC
TRBV18	-	TRBJ2-7	-	CASSPGVYEQYF	TGTGCCAGCTCACCAGGGGTCTACGAGCAGTACTTC
TRBV4-1	-	TRBJ1-2	-	CASSQRQAFYGYTF	TGCGCCAGCAGCCAAAGACAGGCCTTCTATGGCTACACCTTC
TRBV12-5	-	TRBJ2-3	-	CASGPQLAAKGADTQYF	TGTGCTAGTGGTCCGCAGTTGGCTGCTAAGGGCGCAGATACGCAGTATTTT
TRBV19	-	TRBJ1-1	-	CASSLRGLNTEAFF	TGTGCCAGTAGTTTGCGAGGGCTGAACACTGAAGCTTTCTTT
TRBV7-2	-	TRBJ2-1	-	CASSLFVYNEQFF	TGTGCCAGCAGCTTATTCGTATACAATGAGCAGTTCTTC
TRBV2	-	TRBJ2-1	-	CASRILNEQFF	TGTGCCAGCAGGATCCTCAATGAGCAGTTCTTC
TRBV19	-	TRBJ2-2	-	CASSITGLKAGELFF	TGTGCCAGTAGTATAACCGGCCTCAAAGCGGGGGAGCTGTTTTTT
TRBV7-2	-	TRBJ2-5	-	CASSPGGAGILETQYF	TGTGCCAGCAGCCCGGGTGGGGCAGGGATCTTGGAGACCCAGTACTTC
TRBV2	-	TRBJ1-1	TRBD1	CASSRQGPSYTEAFF	TGTGCCAGCAGCAGACAGGGGCCTTCCTACACTGAAGCTTTCTTT
TRBV7-9	-	TRBJ1-4	-	CASSRRTDSNEKLFF	TGTGCCAGCAGCCGGCGGACAGATTCTAATGAAAAACTGTTTTTT
TRBV4-3	-	TRBJ1-6	-	CASSQDSGFYSPLHF	TGCGCCAGCAGCCAAGACAGTGGATTTTATTCACCCCTCCACTTT